In this sample, the clone carrying this T cell receptor (beta chain) turned up a few times. Each CDR3 protein is one row after TCRdb ran MiXCR on the reads. The sample shows hundreds of thousands of distinct CDR3 sequences, roughly a third of them seen only once. The CDR3 has 16 residues. J was trimmed by 3 bases and V by 5 bases; bases with no gene match: 9. Germline V gene data show CDR1 as SEHNR and CDR2 as FQNEAQ (reference sequence). This specimen belongs to a study of T cell repertoires in cytomegalovirus infection. This receptor was taken from a human donor in good health (CMV status not recorded). Some clones in this sample may be carry-over from other donors' samples. The specimen was PBMCs. This chain joins TRBV7-9 and TRBJ1-2, with 10 nucleotides matching TRBD1. The CDR3 DNA is TGTGCCAGCAGCCCTCCGACAGGGGGCAAAGACTATGGCTACACCTTC. Translating it yields CASSPPTGGKDYGYTF.